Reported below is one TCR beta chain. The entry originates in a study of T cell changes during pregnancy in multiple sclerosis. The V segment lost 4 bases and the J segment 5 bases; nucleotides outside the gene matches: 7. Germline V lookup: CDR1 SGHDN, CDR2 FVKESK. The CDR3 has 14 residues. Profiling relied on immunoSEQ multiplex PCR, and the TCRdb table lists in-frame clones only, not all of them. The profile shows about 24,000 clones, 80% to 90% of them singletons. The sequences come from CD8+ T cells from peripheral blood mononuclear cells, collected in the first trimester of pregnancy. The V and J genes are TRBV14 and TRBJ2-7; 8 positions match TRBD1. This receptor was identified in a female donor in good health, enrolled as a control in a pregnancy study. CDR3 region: CASSLSLRGHEQYF. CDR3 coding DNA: TGTGCCAGCAGCCTTAGCCTCAGGGGGCACGAGCAGTACTTC.